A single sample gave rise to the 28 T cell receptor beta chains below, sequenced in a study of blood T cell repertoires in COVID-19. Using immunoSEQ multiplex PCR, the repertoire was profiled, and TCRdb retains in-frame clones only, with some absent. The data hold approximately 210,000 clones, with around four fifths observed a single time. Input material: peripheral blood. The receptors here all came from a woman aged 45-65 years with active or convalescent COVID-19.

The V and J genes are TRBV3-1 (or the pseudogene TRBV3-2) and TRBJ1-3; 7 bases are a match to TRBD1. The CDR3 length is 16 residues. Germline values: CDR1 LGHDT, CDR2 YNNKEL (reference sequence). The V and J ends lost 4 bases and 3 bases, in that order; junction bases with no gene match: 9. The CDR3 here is CASSPRTGLVGNTIYF. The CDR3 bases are TGTGCCAGCAGCCCCCGGACAGGCCTGGTTGGAAACACCATATATTTT.

CDR3 sequence: CASRQGAAQPQHF. In DNA form, the CDR3 reads TGTGCCAGCAGACAGGGGGCCGCTCAGCCCCAGCATTTT. The V gene is TRBV27, the J gene TRBJ1-5, with 9 bases fitting TRBD1. The CDR3 is made up of 13 amino acids. Losses at the gene ends were 6 bases for V and 6 bases for J; bases not matched to a gene: 3. Germline V gene data show CDR1 as MNHEY and CDR2 as SMNVEV (reference sequence).

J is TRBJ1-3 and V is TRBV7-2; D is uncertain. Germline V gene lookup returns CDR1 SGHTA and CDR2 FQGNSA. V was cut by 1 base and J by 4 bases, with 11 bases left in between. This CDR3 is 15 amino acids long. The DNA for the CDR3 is TGTGCCAGCAGCTTAGATATGATGCGGGGAAACACCATATATTTT. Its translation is CASSLDMMRGNTIYF.

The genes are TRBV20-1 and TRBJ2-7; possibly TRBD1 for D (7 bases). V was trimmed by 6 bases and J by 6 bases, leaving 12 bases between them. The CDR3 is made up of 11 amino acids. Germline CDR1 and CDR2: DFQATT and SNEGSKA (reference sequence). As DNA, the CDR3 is TGCAGTGCGGAGGGGGCGGGCGAGCAGTACGTC. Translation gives CSAEGAGEQYV.

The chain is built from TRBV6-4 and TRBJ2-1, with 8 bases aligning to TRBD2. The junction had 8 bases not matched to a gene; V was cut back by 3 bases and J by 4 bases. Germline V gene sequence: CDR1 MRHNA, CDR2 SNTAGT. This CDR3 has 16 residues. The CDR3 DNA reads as TGTGCCAGCAGTGAAGATTCGGGAGGGCCTTACAATGAGCAGTTCTTC. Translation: CASSEDSGGPYNEQFF.

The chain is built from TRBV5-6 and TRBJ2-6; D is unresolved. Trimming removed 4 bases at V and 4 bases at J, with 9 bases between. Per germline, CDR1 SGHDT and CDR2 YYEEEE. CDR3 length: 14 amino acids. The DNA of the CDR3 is TGTGCCAGCAGCCCTTTCAGAGGGGCCAACGTCCTGACTTTC. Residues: CASSPFRGANVLTF.

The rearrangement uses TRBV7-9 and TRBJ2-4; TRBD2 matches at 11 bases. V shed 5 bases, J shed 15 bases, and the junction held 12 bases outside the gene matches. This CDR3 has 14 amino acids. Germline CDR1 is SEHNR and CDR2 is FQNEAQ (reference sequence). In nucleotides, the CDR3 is TGTGCCAGCAGCCGGGGGACTAGCGGCAGTTCGCGGTACTTC. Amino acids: CASSRGTSGSSRYF.

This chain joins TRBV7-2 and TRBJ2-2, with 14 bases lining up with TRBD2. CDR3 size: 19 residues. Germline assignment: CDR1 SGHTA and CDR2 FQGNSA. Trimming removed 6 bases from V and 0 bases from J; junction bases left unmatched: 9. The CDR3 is CASRTMRTSGRTNTGELFF. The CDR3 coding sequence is TGTGCCAGCAGGACCATGAGGACTAGCGGGAGGACGAACACCGGGGAGCTGTTTTTT. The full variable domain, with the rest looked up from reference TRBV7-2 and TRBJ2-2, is GAGVSQSPSNKVTEKGKDVELRCDPISGHTALYWYRQSLGQGLEFLIYFQGNSAPDKSGLPSDRFSAERTGGSVSTLTIQRTQQEDSAVYLCASRTMRTSGRTNTGELFFGEGSRLTVL.

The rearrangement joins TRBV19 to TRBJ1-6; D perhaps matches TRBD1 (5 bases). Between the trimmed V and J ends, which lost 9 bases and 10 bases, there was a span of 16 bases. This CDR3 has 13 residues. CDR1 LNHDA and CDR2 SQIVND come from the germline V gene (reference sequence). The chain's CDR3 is CASRRDFGSPLHF. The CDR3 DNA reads TGTGCCAGCCGACGGGACTTCGGGTCACCCCTCCACTTT.

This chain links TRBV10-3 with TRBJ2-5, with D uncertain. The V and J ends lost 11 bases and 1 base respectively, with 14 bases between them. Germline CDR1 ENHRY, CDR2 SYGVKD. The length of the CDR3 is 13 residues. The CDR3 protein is CALSPGSQETQYF. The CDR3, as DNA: TGTGCCCTCTCTCCAGGTTCCCAAGAGACCCAGTACTTC.

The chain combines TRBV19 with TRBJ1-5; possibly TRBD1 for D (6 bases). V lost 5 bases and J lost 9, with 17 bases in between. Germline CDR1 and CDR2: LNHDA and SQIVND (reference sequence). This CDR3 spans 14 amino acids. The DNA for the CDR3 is TGTGCCAGTAGTGTTGAACAGGGTAGAGGGCCCCAGCATTTT. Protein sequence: CASSVEQGRGPQHF. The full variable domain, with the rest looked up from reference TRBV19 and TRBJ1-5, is DGGITQSPKYLFRKEGQNVTLSCEQNLNHDAMYWYRQDPGQGLRLIYYSQIVNDFQKGDIAEGYSVSREKKESFPLTVTSAQKNPTAFYLCASSVEQGRGPQHFGDGTRLSIL.

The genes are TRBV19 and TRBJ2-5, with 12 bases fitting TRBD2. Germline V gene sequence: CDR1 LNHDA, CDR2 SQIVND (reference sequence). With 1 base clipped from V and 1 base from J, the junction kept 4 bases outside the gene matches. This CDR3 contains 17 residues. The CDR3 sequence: CASSIVATSGGQETQYF. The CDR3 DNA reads TGTGCCAGTAGTATAGTCGCGACTAGCGGGGGCCAAGAGACCCAGTACTTC.

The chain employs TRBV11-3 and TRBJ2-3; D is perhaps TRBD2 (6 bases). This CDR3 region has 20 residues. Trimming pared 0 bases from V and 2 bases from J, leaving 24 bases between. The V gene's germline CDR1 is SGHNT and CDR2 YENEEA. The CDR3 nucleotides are TGTGCCAGCAGCTTAGATGGTTCTAGCGTAAAGGGAGCCCCCACAGATACGCAGTATTTT. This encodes CASSLDGSSVKGAPTDTQYF.

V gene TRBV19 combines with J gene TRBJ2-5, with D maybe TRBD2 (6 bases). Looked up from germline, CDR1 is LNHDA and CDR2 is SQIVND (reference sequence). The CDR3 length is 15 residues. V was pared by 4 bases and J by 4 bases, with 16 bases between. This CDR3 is CASSRSGRNRETQYF. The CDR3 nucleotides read TGTGCCAGTAGTAGGAGCGGGCGTAACAGAGAGACCCAGTACTTC.

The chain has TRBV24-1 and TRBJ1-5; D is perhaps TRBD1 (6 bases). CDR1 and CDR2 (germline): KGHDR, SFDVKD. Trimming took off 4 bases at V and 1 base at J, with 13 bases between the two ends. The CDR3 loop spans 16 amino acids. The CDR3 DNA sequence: TGTGCCACCAGTGACGGACAGCCAAGAAGCAATCAGCCCCAGCATTTT. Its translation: CATSDGQPRSNQPQHF.

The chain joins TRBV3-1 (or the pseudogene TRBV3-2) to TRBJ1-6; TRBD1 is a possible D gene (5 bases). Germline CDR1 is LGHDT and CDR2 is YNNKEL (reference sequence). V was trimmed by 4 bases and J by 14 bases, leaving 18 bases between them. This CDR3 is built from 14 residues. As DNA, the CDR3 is TGTGCCAGCAGCCCCCGGGAGGCCCGAGGGGCCCTCCACTTT. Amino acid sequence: CASSPREARGALHF.

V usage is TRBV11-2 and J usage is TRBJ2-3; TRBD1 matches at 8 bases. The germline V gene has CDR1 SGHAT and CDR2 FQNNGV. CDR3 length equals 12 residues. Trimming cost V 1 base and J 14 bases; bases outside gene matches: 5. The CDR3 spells CASSLGGQAPYF. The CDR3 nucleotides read TGTGCCAGCAGCTTAGGGGGACAGGCCCCGTATTTT.

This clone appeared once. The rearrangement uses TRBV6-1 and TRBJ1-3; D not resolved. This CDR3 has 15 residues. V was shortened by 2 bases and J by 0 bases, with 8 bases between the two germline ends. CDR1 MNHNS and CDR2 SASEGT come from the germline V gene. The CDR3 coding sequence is TGTGCCAGCAGTGAACGGCCTAGCTCTGGAAACACCATATATTTT. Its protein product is CASSERPSSGNTIYF.

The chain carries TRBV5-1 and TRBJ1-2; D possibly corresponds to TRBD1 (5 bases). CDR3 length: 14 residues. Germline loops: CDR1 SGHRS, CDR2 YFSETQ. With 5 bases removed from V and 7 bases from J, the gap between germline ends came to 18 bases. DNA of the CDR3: TGCGCCAGCAGTTCCGGCCTTCTAGGGGCTGGCTACACCTTC. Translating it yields CASSSGLLGAGYTF.

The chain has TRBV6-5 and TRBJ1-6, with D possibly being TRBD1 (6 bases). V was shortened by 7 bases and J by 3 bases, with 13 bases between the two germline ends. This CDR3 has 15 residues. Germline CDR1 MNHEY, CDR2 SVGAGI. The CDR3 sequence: CASTLLDSYNSPLHF. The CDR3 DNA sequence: TGTGCCAGCACCCTTTTGGACAGCTATAATTCACCCCTCCACTTT.

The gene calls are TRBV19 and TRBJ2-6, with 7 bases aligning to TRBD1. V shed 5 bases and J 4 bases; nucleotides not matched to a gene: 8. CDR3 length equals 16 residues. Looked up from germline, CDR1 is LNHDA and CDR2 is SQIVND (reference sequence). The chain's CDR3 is CASSVSQGTGANVLTF. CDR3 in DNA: TGTGCCAGTAGTGTGTCACAGGGGACCGGGGCCAACGTCCTGACTTTC.

The CDR3: CASSESGLPGAQHF. CDR3 bases: TGCGCCAGCAGTGAGTCAGGACTCCCCGGGGCCCAGCATTTT. The V and J genes are TRBV10-2 and TRBJ1-5; D unresolved. CDR3 length: 14 amino acids. The V and J ends lost 0 bases and 11 bases respectively, with 14 bases between them. Germline loops: CDR1 WSHSY, CDR2 SAAADI.

The CDR3, as DNA: TGTGCCAGCAGTCCGCTCGACAGGGGGCTGGGCAATCAGCCCCAGCATTTT. As protein: CASSPLDRGLGNQPQHF. The chain joins TRBV27 to TRBJ1-5; TRBD1 aligns across 10 bases. The CDR3 consists of 17 residues. Unmatched junction bases numbered 9, after V lost 5 bases and J lost 2 bases. Germline V gene sequence: CDR1 MNHEY, CDR2 SMNVEV (reference sequence).

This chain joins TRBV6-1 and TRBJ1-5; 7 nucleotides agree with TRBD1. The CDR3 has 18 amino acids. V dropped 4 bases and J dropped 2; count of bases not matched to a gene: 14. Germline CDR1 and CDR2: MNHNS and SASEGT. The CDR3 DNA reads TGTGCCAGCAGTGCATCCCGAAGACAGGGAGGCGGCAATCAGCCCCAGCATTTT. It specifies CASSASRRQGGGNQPQHF.

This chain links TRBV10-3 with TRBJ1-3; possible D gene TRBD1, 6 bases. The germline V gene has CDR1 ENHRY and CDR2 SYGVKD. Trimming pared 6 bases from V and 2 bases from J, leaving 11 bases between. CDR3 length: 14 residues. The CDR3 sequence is CAISPTGAGNTIYF. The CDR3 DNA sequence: TGTGCCATCAGCCCGACAGGTGCTGGAAACACCATATATTTT.

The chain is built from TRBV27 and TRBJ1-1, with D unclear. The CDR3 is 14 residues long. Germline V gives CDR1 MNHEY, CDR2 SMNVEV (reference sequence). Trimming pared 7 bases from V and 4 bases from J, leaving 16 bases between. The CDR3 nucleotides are TGTGCCAGCACAAGAAGCGGGATGACCACTGAAGCTTTCTTT. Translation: CASTRSGMTTEAFF.

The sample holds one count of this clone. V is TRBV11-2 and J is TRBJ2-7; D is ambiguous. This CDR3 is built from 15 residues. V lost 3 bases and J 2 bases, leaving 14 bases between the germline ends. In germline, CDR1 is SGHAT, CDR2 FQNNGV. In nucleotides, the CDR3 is TGTGCCAGCAGCTTCAACCTTGAACAGACCTACGAGCAGTACGTC. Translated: CASSFNLEQTYEQYV.

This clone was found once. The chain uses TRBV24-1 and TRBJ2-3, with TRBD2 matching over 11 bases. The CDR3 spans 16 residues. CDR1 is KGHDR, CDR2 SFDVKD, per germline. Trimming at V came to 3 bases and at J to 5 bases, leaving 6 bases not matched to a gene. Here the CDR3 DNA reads TGTGCCACCAGTGATGCTAGCGGGGGGTGGGGAGATACGCAGTATTTT. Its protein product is CATSDASGGWGDTQYF.